A single sample gave rise to the 9 T cell receptor beta chains below, sequenced in a study of blood T cells in healthy people across ages. Together with a sample-barcoded 5' primer, a J-beta primer mix was included in a second PCR lasting roughly 6 to 12 cycles. MiXCR was run by TCRdb on the 5' RACE reads, yielding one entry per CDR3 protein. The sample holds some 780,000 distinct CDR3 sequences, approximately 53% seen once. Material: blood. These receptor sequences come from a man aged 35-49 years in good health.

J is TRBJ2-1 and V is TRBV27; TRBD1 matches 9 bases. V was clipped by 6 bases and J by 9 bases; unmatched bases: 12. The germline V gene has CDR1 MNHEY and CDR2 SMNVEV (reference sequence). CDR3 length: 15 amino acids. The CDR3 reads CASSPTGGAGGEQFF. Here the CDR3 DNA reads TGTGCCAGCAGCCCCACAGGGGGCGCGGGTGGTGAGCAGTTCTTC.

This clonotype came up a few times. This rearrangement joins TRBV9 to TRBJ2-5, with D perhaps TRBD2 (6 bases). V shed 3 bases and J shed 4 bases, with 25 bases lying between them. The CDR3 totals 18 residues. Germline values: CDR1 SGDLS, CDR2 YYNGEE. CDR3 residues: CASSGTGTARQTAETQYF. The CDR3 DNA sequence: TGTGCCAGCAGCGGTACCGGGACTGCACGACAGACGGCAGAGACCCAGTACTTC.

This clonotype occurred many times. The CDR3 loop reads CSVLDTEAFF. The CDR3 nucleotides read TGCAGCGTTCTGGACACTGAAGCTTTCTTT. The rearrangement uses TRBV29-1 and TRBJ1-1; unclear D gene. The V and J ends lost 5 bases and 3 bases respectively, with 4 bases between them. CDR3 length equals 10 residues. CDR1 and CDR2 (germline): SQVTM, ANQGSEA.

V usage is TRBV15 and J usage is TRBJ2-7, with a weak D call TRBD2 (5 bases). Per germline, CDR1 LNHNV and CDR2 YYDKDF (reference sequence). CDR3 size: 17 residues. V lost 1 base, J lost 0 bases, and 16 bases lay in between. The CDR3 nucleotides read TGTGCCACCAGCAGAGTTTCGGGGTCGGGGAGCTCCTACGAGCAGTACTTC. Protein: CATSRVSGSGSSYEQYF.

This sequence joins TRBV24-1 and TRBJ1-5; D may be TRBD1 (6 bases). Per the germline V gene, CDR1 is KGHDR and CDR2 is SFDVKD. This CDR3 region has 14 residues. Trimming took 6 bases from V and 3 from J, leaving 11 bases between them. The CDR3 spells CATSPSGDNQPQHF. CDR3 nucleotides: TGTGCCACCAGTCCGTCAGGGGACAATCAGCCCCAGCATTTT.

The rearrangement uses TRBV28 and TRBJ2-1; 14 bases agree with TRBD2. J gave up 8 bases and V 7 bases, and 7 bases lay outside the gene matches. Germline CDR1 MDHEN, CDR2 SYDVKM. CDR3 length: 15 residues. The CDR3 DNA reads TGTGCCAGCACCCTGACTAGCGGGAGGGTCTATGAGCAGTTCTTC. As protein: CASTLTSGRVYEQFF.

This clonotype was seen repeatedly, ten times or more. The chain combines TRBV7-2 with TRBJ2-5; D is ambiguous. Looked up from germline, CDR1 is SGHTA and CDR2 is FQGNSA. The CDR3 length is 16 residues. The V and J ends lost 1 base and 2 bases respectively, with 14 bases between them. The CDR3 region is CASSLVFTRSQETQYF. CDR3 nucleotides: TGTGCCAGCAGCTTAGTTTTTACCAGGTCGCAAGAGACCCAGTACTTC. Combining the CDR3 with reference TRBV7-2 and TRBJ2-5 gives the whole variable domain GAGVSQSPSNKVTEKGKDVELRCDPISGHTALYWYRQSLGQGLEFLIYFQGNSAPDKSGLPSDRFSAERTGGSVSTLTIQRTQQEDSAVYLCASSLVFTRSQETQYFGPGTRLLVL.

The V call is TRBV21-1, the J call TRBJ2-1; the table's D call TRBD2 went unverified against the DNA. TRBV21-1 is an annotated pseudogene. The CDR3 is 14 amino acids. The CDR3 sequence: CASSVSGRGHEQFF. The CDR3 coding sequence is TGTGCCAGCAGCGTTAGTGGGCGGGGCCATGAGCAGTTCTTC.

The chain carries TRBV7-6 and TRBJ2-7; D is perhaps TRBD1 (6 bases). Germline V lookup: CDR1 SGHVS, CDR2 FNYEAQ. This CDR3 contains 16 residues. The V gene lost 5 bases and the J gene lost 10 bases, with 27 bases spanning the gap. CDR3 sequence reads: CASSVNRDTTYGPQYF. CDR3 nucleotide sequence: TGTGCCAGCAGCGTAAACCGGGACACTACATACGGGCCTCAGTACTTC.